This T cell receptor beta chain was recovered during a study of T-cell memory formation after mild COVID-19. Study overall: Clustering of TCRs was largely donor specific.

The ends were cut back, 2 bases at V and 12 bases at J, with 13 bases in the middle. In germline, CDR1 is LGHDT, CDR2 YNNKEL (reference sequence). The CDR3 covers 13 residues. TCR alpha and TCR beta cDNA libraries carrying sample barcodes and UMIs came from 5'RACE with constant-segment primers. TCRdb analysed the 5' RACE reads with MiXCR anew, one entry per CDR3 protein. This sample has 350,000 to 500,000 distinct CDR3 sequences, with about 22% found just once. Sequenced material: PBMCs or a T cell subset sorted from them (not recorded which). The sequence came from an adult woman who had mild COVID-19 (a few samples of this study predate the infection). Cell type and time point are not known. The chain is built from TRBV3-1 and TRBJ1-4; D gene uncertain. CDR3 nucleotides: TGTGCCAGCAGCCAACAATACAAGCGGGAACTGTTTTTT. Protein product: CASSQQYKRELFF.